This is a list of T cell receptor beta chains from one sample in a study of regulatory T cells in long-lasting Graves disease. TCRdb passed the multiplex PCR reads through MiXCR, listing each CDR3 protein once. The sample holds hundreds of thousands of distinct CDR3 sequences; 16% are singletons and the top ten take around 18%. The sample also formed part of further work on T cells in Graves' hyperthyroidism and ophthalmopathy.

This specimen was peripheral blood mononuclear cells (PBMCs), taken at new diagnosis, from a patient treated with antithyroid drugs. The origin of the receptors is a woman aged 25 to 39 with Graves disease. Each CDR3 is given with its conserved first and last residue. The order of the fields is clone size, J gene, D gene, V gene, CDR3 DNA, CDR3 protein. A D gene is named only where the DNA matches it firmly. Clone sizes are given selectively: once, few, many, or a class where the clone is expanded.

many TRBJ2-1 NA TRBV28 TGTGCCAGCAGTTTGGGCCAGGGCTCTTTCTCCTACAATGAGCAGTTCTTC CASSLGQGSFSYNEQFF
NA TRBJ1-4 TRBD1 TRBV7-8 TGTGCCAGCAGCCTGAACACAGGGGTCCAAGAAAAACTGTTTTTT CASSLNTGVQEKLFF
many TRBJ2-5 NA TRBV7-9 TGTGCCAGCAGCTTAGGAGGTACAGAGACCCAGTACTTC CASSLGGTETQYF
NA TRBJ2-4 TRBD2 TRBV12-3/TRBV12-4 TGTGCCAGCAGTTCCGGGGGGGTAGCCAAAAACATTCAGTACTTC CASSSGGVAKNIQYF
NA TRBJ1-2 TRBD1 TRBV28 TGTGCCAGCAGTCCCTCGGACAGGCTACTACATGGCTACACCTTC CASSPSDRLLHGYTF
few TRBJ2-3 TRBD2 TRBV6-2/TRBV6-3 TGTGCCAGCAGCCCGAGACTAGCGGGAGGAGATACGCAGTATTTT CASSPRLAGGDTQYF
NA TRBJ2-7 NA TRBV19 TGTGCCAGTACCCTAACGTGGGGGCGCGACGCCTACGAGCAGTACTTC CASTLTWGRDAYEQYF
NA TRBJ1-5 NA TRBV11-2 TGCGCCAGCAGCCAAGAAGAGGGCGCGCTCCTTTATAGCAATCAGCCCCAGCATTTT CASSQEEGALLYSNQPQHF
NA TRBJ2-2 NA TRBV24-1 TGTGCCACCAGTGATGCGACCCGGCCCACCGGGGAGCTGTTTTTT CATSDATRPTGELFF
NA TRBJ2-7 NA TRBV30 TGTGCCTCCCAGTCGAGTTTTGGCTACGAGCAGTACTTC CASQSSFGYEQYF
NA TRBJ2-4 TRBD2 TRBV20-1 TGCAGTGCTAGACTACCGGGGGGGAAAATAGCCAAAAACATTCAGTACTTC CSARLPGGKIAKNIQYF
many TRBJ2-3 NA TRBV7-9 TGTGCCAGCAGCTTGGGGTGGGTGGGAGTCATCGCAGATACGCAGTATTTT CASSLGWVGVIADTQYF
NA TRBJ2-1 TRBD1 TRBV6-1 TGTGCCAGCAGTGGATCAGGGGGCTCGGGCAATGAGCAGTTCTTC CASSGSGGSGNEQFF
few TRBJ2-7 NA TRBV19 TGTGCCAGTAGTATAGGGCCAGTCCCCTACGAGCAGTACTTC CASSIGPVPYEQYF
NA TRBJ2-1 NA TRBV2 TGTGCCAGCAGTGAAGGGGTCGGAGAGTTCTTC CASSEGVGEFF
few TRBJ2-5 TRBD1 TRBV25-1 TGTGCCAGCAGTGAATCCTTAACGGACAGGGAGACCCAGTACTTC CASSESLTDRETQYF
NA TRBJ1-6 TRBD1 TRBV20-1 TGCGGTATACGGAGTGACAGGGATAATTCACCCCTCCACTTT CGIRSDRDNSPLHF
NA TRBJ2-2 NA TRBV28 TGTGCCAGCAGTAAGCGACAGGGAGGCCGGACCGGGGAGCTGTTTTTT CASSKRQGGRTGELFF
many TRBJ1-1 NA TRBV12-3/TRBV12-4 TGTGCCAGCAGTTGGTCCTCGTACACTGAAGCTTTCTTT CASSWSSYTEAFF
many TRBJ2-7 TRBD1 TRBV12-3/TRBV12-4 TGTGCCAGCAGCCTCCGGGACAGAGCCTACGAGCAGTACTTC CASSLRDRAYEQYF
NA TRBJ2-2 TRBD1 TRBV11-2 TGTGCCAGCAGCTACAGGGGGAGGACCGGGGAGCTGTTTTTT CASSYRGRTGELFF
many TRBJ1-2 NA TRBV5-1 TGCGCCAGCCGGAAAGACTCCGTATCGTCGGGGGGCTACACCTTC CASRKDSVSSGGYTF
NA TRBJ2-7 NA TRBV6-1 TGTGCCATCCTACGGACGGAAGACGCCTACGAGCAGTACTTC CAILRTEDAYEQYF
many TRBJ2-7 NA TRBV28 TGTGCCAGCAGGCCCCCCAACCATTCGTACGAGCAGTACTTC CASRPPNHSYEQYF
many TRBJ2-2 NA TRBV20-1 TGCAGTGCTAGCGGAATGACCGGGGAGCTGTTTTTT CSASGMTGELFF
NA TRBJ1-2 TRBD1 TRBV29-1 TGCAGCGTTGAAGAGGGGATCGGACAGGGGAAAACTGGCTACACCTTC CSVEEGIGQGKTGYTF
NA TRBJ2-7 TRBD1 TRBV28 TGTGCCAGCAGTTTATTGGCGACAGGGGGCTACGAGCAGTACTTC CASSLLATGGYEQYF
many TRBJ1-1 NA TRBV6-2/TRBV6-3 TGTGCCAGCAGCGACAGGACGAAGACTGAAGCTTTCTTT CASSDRTKTEAFF
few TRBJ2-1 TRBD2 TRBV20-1 TGCAGTGCTAGTGTAGTAGCGGGAGTTGGTAATCAGCAGTTCTTC CSASVVAGVGNQQFF
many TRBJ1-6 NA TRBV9 TGTGCCAGCAGCGTTTCAGGGAGGGATTCACCCCTCCACTTT CASSVSGRDSPLHF
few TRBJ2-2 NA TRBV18 TGTGCCAGCTCACCAACGCAAGGAGGGGAGCTGTTTTTT CASSPTQGGELFF
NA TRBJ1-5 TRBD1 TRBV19 TGTGCCAGTAGTATCCTACAGGGGATTAGCAATCAGCCCCAGCATTTT CASSILQGISNQPQHF
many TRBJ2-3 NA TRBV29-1 TGCAGCGTTGCGGGCTTTAGCACAGATACGCAGTATTTT CSVAGFSTDTQYF
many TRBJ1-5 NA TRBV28 TGTGCCAGCAGCCCAGCGGGAATCACCCAGCCCCAGCATTTT CASSPAGITQPQHF
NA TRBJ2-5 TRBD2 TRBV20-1 TGCAGTACCACCGGGACTAGCGGGAGGGCCATGATAGAGACCCAGTACTTC CSTTGTSGRAMIETQYF
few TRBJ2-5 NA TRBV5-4 TGTGCCAGCAGACCACATTCCGAGGAGACCCAGTACTTC CASRPHSEETQYF
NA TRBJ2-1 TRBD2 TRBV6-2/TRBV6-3 TGTGCCAGCAGCACGACTAGCGGTTACTACAATGAGCAGTTCTTC CASSTTSGYYNEQFF
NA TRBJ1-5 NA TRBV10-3 TGTGCCATCAGTCCAGACAGTTTTCAGCCCCAGCATTTT CAISPDSFQPQHF
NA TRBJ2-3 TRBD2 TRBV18 TGTGCCAGCTCACCATTTGGCGGGAGTGGTTTGGATACGCAGTATTTT CASSPFGGSGLDTQYF
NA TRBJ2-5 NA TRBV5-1 TGCGCCAGCAGCTTGGGGGGACAAAGGAGCGAGACCCAGTACTTC CASSLGGQRSETQYF
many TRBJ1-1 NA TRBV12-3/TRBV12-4 TGTGCCAGCAGATCGACAGAGAACACTGAAGCTTTCTTT CASRSTENTEAFF
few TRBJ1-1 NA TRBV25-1 TGTGCCAGCAGTGAATATAAGATAGCAGGGACCAACACTGAAGCTTTCTTT CASSEYKIAGTNTEAFF
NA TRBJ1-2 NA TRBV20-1 TGCAGTGCCCTAGCCCTGGGCAGCTATGGCTACACCTTC CSALALGSYGYTF
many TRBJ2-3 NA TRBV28 TGTGCCAGCAGTCTCGTCGGGGAGACGGGGTATTTT CASSLVGETGYF
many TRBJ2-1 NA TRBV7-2 TGTGCCAGCAGCTTTACGACTTACAATGAGCAGTTCTTC CASSFTTYNEQFF
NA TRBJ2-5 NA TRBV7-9 TGTGCCAGCAGACCCCTTACGGAGACCCAGTACTTC CASRPLTETQYF
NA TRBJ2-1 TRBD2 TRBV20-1 TGCAGTGCTAGCGGCGGGAGGGCCTTCGGGTACAATGAGCAGTTCTTC CSASGGRAFGYNEQFF
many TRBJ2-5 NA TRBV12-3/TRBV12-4 TGTGCCAGCAGTGCCCAGGGTAGTGGAGGTGAGACCCAGTACTTC CASSAQGSGGETQYF
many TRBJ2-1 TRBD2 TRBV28 TGTGCCAGCAGTTTAGGGGGCGGGAGGGGGTACAATGAGCAGTTCTTC CASSLGGGRGYNEQFF
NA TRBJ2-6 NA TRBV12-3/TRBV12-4 TGTGCCACGGACTCTGGGGCCAACGTCCTGACTTTC CATDSGANVLTF